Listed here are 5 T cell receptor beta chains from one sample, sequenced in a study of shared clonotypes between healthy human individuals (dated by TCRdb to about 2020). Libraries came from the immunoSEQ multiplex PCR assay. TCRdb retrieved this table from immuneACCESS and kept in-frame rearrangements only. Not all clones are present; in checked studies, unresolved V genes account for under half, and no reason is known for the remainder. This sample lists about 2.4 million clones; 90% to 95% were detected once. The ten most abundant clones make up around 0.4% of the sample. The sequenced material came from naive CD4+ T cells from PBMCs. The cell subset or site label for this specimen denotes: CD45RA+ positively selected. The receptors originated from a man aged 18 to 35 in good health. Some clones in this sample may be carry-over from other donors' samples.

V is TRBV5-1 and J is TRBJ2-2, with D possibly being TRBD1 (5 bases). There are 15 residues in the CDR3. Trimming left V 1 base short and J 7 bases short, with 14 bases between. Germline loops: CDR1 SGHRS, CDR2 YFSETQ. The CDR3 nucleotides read TGCGCCAGCAGCTTGTTCGCAGGGATGGACGGGGAGCTGTTTTTT. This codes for CASSLFAGMDGELFF.

In DNA form, the CDR3 reads TGTGCCAGCAGCCCCGCCATCATCTATGGCTACACCTTC. It is translated as CASSPAIIYGYTF. The J gene is TRBJ1-2, the V gene TRBV28, with D unclear. V gave up 6 bases and J gave up 4 bases, with 12 bases separating them. Per germline, CDR1 MDHEN and CDR2 SYDVKM. The CDR3 is 13 residues long.

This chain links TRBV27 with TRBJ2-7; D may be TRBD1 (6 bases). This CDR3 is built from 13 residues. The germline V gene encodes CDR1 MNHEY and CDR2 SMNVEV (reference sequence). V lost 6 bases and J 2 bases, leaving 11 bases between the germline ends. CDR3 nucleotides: TGTGCCAGCAGGAGACAGGTAGCCTACGAGCAGTACTTC. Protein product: CASRRQVAYEQYF.

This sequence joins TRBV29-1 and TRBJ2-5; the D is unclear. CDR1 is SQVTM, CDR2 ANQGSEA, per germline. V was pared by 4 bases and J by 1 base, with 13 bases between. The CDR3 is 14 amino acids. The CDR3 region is CSVGRADVQETQYF. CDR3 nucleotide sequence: TGCAGCGTTGGTCGTGCGGATGTCCAAGAGACCCAGTACTTC.

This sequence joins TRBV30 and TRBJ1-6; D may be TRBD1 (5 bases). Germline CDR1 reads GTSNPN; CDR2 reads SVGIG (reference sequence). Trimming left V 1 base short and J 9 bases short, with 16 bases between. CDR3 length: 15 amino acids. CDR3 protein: CAWSGPPGGASPLHF. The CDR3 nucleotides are TGTGCCTGGAGTGGGCCCCCGGGAGGGGCTTCACCCCTCCACTTT.